One sample yielded the 21 T cell receptor beta chains listed below, sequenced in a study of blood T cell repertoires in COVID-19. Sequenced by immunoSEQ multiplex PCR; TCRdb stores in-frame clones only, minus some. The sample consists of some 210,000 clones, roughly 86% of them appearing once. Source material: peripheral blood. These receptors came from a woman aged 45-65 years with active or convalescent COVID-19.

This sequence joins TRBV5-1 and TRBJ2-7; 11 bases are shared with TRBD2. V gave up 1 base and J gave up 4 bases; unmatched junction bases: 1. CDR3 size: 14 residues. Germline loops: CDR1 SGHRS, CDR2 YFSETQ. The CDR3: CASSLTSGSYEQYF. CDR3 nucleotides: TGCGCCAGCAGCTTGACTAGCGGGAGTTACGAGCAGTACTTC.

CDR3 region: CASLPSGGRDEQFF. The CDR3 nucleotides read TGTGCCAGCTTACCCTCTGGGGGGAGAGATGAGCAGTTCTTC. The J gene is TRBJ2-1, the V gene TRBV6-5; possibly TRBD2 for D (6 bases). V was cut by 8 bases and J by 8 bases, with 19 bases left in between. This CDR3 is 14 amino acids long. Looked up from germline, CDR1 is MNHEY and CDR2 is SVGAGI.

This chain uses TRBV18 with TRBJ2-2; tentatively, D is TRBD1 (5 bases). The germline V gene has CDR1 KGHSH and CDR2 LQKENI. The CDR3 runs 16 residues. Trimming shortened V by 1 base and J by 6 bases, and 15 bases separated the two germline ends. The CDR3, as DNA: TGTGCCAGCTCACCACGGCAGGGTATTACCTCCGGGGAGCTGTTTTTT. Encoded protein: CASSPRQGITSGELFF.

The CDR3 here is CASRQTHTEAFF. For the CDR3, the DNA is TGCGCCAGCCGACAGACCCACACTGAAGCTTTCTTT. The chain links TRBV10-2 to TRBJ1-1, with D possibly TRBD1 on 5 matching bases. This CDR3 is 12 amino acids long. The ends were cut back, 8 bases at V and 3 bases at J, with 10 bases in the middle. Germline V CDR1 and CDR2: WSHSY, SAAADI.

The V and J genes are TRBV5-6 and TRBJ1-5; 9 nucleotides line up with TRBD1. Germline V CDR1 and CDR2: SGHDT, YYEEEE. V trimming: 2 bases; J trimming: 4 bases; junction bases outside the gene matches: 7. The CDR3 spans 16 residues. CDR3 in amino acids: CASSLTLTGGNQPQHF. In DNA form, the CDR3 reads TGTGCCAGCAGCTTAACCCTGACAGGGGGAAATCAGCCCCAGCATTTT.

This chain joins TRBV28 and TRBJ1-5, with unresolved D. V was clipped by 8 bases and J by 0 bases, with 8 bases between them. There are 13 residues in the CDR3. In germline, CDR1 is MDHEN, CDR2 SYDVKM. CDR3 amino acids: CASLRYSNQPQHF. The CDR3 coding sequence is TGTGCCAGCTTGAGATATAGCAATCAGCCCCAGCATTTT.

The chain employs TRBV5-4 and TRBJ2-5; no definite D call. The V end was cut by 3 bases, the J end by 4 bases, with 7 bases between. This CDR3 contains 12 residues. CDR1 and CDR2 from the germline V gene are SGHNT and YYREEE (reference sequence). The CDR3 here is CASSSPGETQYF. CDR3 in DNA: TGTGCCAGCAGCTCTCCCGGAGAGACCCAGTACTTC.

This rearrangement joins TRBV5-1 to TRBJ2-2; 10 positions match TRBD2. Germline V gives CDR1 SGHRS, CDR2 YFSETQ. V gave up 2 bases and J gave up 0 bases; unmatched junction bases: 4. There are 17 residues in the CDR3. The CDR3 sequence is CASSLASGSANTGELFF. The DNA of the CDR3 is TGCGCCAGCAGCTTAGCTAGCGGGAGCGCGAACACCGGGGAGCTGTTTTTT.

In its sample, this clone was seen a few times. CDR3 sequence: CASSKAGDSGTDLSYNEQFF. The CDR3 DNA follows: TGTGCCAGCAGCAAAGCAGGTGATAGCGGGACCGACCTATCCTACAATGAGCAGTTCTTC. This sequence joins TRBV21-1 and TRBJ2-1; the D call of TRBD2 is as the table states it, not checked on the DNA. TRBV21-1 corresponds to a pseudogene. CDR3 length: 20 amino acids.

This clone was counted a few times. The CDR3 is CASSQGRRRGSKAFF. The CDR3 DNA follows: TGCGCCAGCAGCCAAGGGCGGCGCAGGGGGTCAAAAGCTTTCTTT. V is TRBV4-1 and J is TRBJ1-1, with 7 bases lining up with TRBD1. The ends lost 1 base at V and 9 bases at J; junction bases unmatched: 11. Germline V gene lookup returns CDR1 MGHRA and CDR2 YSYEKL. The CDR3 covers 15 residues.

This rearrangement joins TRBV5-5 to TRBJ1-2, with D possibly matching TRBD1 (5 bases). The ends were cut back, 1 base at V and 5 bases at J, with 9 bases in the middle. This CDR3 is 13 amino acids long. The germline gives CDR1 SGHKS, CDR2 YYEKEE (reference sequence). The CDR3 loop reads CASSLWGEYGYTF. The CDR3 nucleotides are TGTGCCAGCAGCTTGTGGGGGGAATATGGCTACACCTTC.

CDR3 nucleotides: TGCGCCAGCAGCCAAGCGTCCAGCGGGTCCTACGAGCAGTACTTC. Amino acid sequence: CASSQASSGSYEQYF. The chain employs TRBV4-1 and TRBJ2-7, with a weak D call TRBD2 (6 bases). The CDR3 is made up of 15 amino acids. Looked up from germline, CDR1 is MGHRA and CDR2 is YSYEKL. V dropped 1 base and J dropped 1 base, with 11 bases sitting between them.

V gene TRBV5-5 combines with J gene TRBJ1-2, with D tentatively TRBD1 (6 bases). V lost 0 bases and J 6 bases, leaving 9 bases between the germline ends. CDR3 size: 13 residues. Germline CDR1 reads SGHKS; CDR2 reads YYEKEE (reference sequence). CDR3 DNA: TGTGCCAGCAGCTTGGACAGGGAACATGGCTACACCTTC. Protein sequence: CASSLDREHGYTF.

The V gene is TRBV5-1, the J gene TRBJ2-2, with a weak D call TRBD2 (5 bases). Trimming shortened V by 0 bases and J by 8 bases, and 8 bases separated the two germline ends. The CDR3 runs to 13 residues. Looked up from germline, CDR1 is SGHRS and CDR2 is YFSETQ. The CDR3 DNA sequence: TGCGCCAGCAGCTTGGGCTGGACTGGGGAGCTGTTTTTT. Translating it yields CASSLGWTGELFF.

This chain uses TRBV2 with TRBJ2-3, with 7 bases matching TRBD2. J was trimmed by 1 base and V by 7 bases; bases with no gene match: 8. The CDR3 loop spans 15 amino acids. The germline CDR1 and CDR2 sequences are SNHLY and FYNNEI. CDR3 in DNA: TGTGCCAGCACCCCGGCGGGAGTACGCACAGATACGCAGTATTTT. It specifies CASTPAGVRTDTQYF. Based on the CDR3 plus reference TRBV2 and TRBJ2-3, the full variable domain is EPEVTQTPSHQVTQMGQEVILRCVPISNHLYFYWYRQILGQKVEFLVSFYNNEISEKSEIFDDQFSVERPDGSNFTLKIRSTKLEDSAMYFCASTPAGVRTDTQYFGPGTRLTVL.

The DNA for the CDR3 is TGTGCCAGCAGACCCAATACTGCAGGGCAACTAAACACCGGGGAGCTGTTTTTT. It translates to CASRPNTAGQLNTGELFF. V is TRBV7-9 and J is TRBJ2-2; D may be TRBD1 (5 bases). Trimming took off 6 bases at V and 2 bases at J, with 22 bases between the two ends. The CDR3 runs 18 residues. CDR1 is SEHNR, CDR2 FQNEAQ, per germline (reference sequence).

CDR3 sequence (DNA): TGTGCCAGCAGTTTATTAGCAGATACGCAGTATTTT. It translates to CASSLLADTQYF. This chain uses TRBV28 with TRBJ2-3; D is uncertain. CDR1 is MDHEN and CDR2 is SYDVKM in the germline V gene. CDR3 length equals 12 residues. The ends were cut back, 1 base at V and 4 bases at J, with 3 bases in the middle.

The J gene is TRBJ2-7, the V gene TRBV19; a possible D gene is TRBD1 (5 bases). The CDR3 has 14 residues. In germline, CDR1 is LNHDA, CDR2 SQIVND (reference sequence). The V and J ends lost 6 bases and 0 bases respectively, with 12 bases between them. The CDR3 DNA reads as TGTGCCAGTAGGCCCAGGGCTAGCTCCTACGAGCAGTACGTC. Translated, it gives CASRPRASSYEQYV.

V is TRBV10-3 and J is TRBJ1-2; 7 positions match TRBD1. The germline V gene encodes CDR1 ENHRY and CDR2 SYGVKD. The length of the CDR3 is 15 residues. After removal of 11 bases from V and 5 bases from J, the junction contained 17 bases not matched to a gene. This CDR3 is CASWGRDSNLYGYTF. Here the CDR3 DNA reads TGTGCCTCTTGGGGCCGGGACAGCAATCTTTATGGCTACACCTTC.

CDR3 DNA: TGTGCCAGCAGTTTACCTTCGACAGGGAACGGTGAAGCTTTCTTT. Amino acid sequence: CASSLPSTGNGEAFF. The chain links TRBV28 to TRBJ1-1, with TRBD1 matching over 7 bases. Trimming cost V 2 bases and J 7 bases; bases outside gene matches: 10. CDR3 length equals 15 residues. Germline V CDR1 and CDR2: MDHEN, SYDVKM.

The chain uses TRBV11-2 and TRBJ1-1, with TRBD1 matching 9 bases. CDR1 SGHAT and CDR2 FQNNGV come from the germline V gene. V dropped 1 base and J dropped 10; count of bases not matched to a gene: 4. This CDR3 is 13 amino acids long. CDR3: CASSLAPDRGAFF. The CDR3 bases are TGTGCCAGCAGCTTAGCCCCGGACAGGGGAGCTTTCTTT.